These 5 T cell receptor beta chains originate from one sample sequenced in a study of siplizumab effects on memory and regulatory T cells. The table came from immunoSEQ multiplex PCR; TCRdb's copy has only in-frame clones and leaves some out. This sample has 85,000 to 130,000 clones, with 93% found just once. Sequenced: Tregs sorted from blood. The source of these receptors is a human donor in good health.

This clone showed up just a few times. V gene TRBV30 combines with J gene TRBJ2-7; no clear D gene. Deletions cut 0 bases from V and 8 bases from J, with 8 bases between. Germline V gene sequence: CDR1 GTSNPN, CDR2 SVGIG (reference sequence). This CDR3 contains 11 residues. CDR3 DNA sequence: TGTGCCTGGAGTGTTGGGCCTCAGCAGTACTTC. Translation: CAWSVGPQQYF.

This CDR3 reads CATSREGTGGRQPQHF. CDR3 DNA sequence: TGTGCCACCAGCAGAGAGGGGACAGGGGGCAGGCAGCCCCAGCATTTT. The gene calls are TRBV15 and TRBJ1-5; 12 nucleotides agree with TRBD1. V dropped 0 bases and J dropped 7; count of bases not matched to a gene: 4. From germline, CDR1 is LNHNV and CDR2 YYDKDF (reference sequence). This CDR3 contains 16 residues.

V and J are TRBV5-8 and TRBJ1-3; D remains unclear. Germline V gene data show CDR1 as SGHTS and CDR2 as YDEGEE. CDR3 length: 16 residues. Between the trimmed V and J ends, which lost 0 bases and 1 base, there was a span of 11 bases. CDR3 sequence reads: CASSLDPPGSGNTIYF. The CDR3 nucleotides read TGTGCCAGCAGCTTGGACCCTCCTGGATCTGGAAACACCATATATTTT.

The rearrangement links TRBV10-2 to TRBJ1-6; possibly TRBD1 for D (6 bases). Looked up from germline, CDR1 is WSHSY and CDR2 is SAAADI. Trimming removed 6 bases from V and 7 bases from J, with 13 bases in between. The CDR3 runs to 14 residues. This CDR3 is CASRRARGNSPLHF. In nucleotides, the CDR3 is TGCGCCAGCAGGAGGGCCAGGGGCAATTCACCCCTCCACTTT.

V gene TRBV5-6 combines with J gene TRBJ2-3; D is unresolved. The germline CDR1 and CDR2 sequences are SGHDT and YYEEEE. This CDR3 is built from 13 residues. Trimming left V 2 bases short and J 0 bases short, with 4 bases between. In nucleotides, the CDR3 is TGTGCCAGCAGCTTAGACAGCACAGATACGCAGTATTTT. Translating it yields CASSLDSTDTQYF. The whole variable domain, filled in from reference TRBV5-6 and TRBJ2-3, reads DAGVTQSPTHLIKTRGQQVTLRCSPKSGHDTVSWYQQALGQGPQFIFQYYEEEERQRGNFPDRFSGHQFPNYSSELNVNALLLGDSALYLCASSLDSTDTQYFGPGTRLTVL.